Presented here are 10 T cell receptor beta chains from one specimen sequenced in a study of T cell repertoires in cytomegalovirus infection. These receptors are not linked to any known antigen. MiXCR, run by TCRdb on the reads, gives a single entry per CDR3 protein. Of approximately 340,000 distinct CDR3 sequences in the sample, almost 30% are singletons; the top ten hold roughly 20%. Sequencing used cultured PBMCs, obtained from culture after CMV antigen stimulation. These receptors were collected from a human donor in good health (CMV status not recorded). Some clones in this sample may be carry-over from other donors' samples.

This clonotype occurred a few times. This rearrangement joins TRBV27 to TRBJ2-1, with 9 bases lining up with TRBD1. The J segment lost 6 bases and the V segment lost 7 bases, leaving 10 bases of the junction unmatched. This CDR3 has 15 residues. CDR1 is MNHEY and CDR2 is SMNVEV in the germline V gene (reference sequence). The DNA of the CDR3 is TGTGCCAGCACTCCGGTCCCGGGACAGGGCAATGAGCAGTTCTTC. Protein product: CASTPVPGQGNEQFF.

This clonotype has a handful of counts. This chain connects TRBV19 to TRBJ1-2, with 10 bases lining up with TRBD1. J lost 5 bases, V lost 9 bases, and 9 bases had no gene match. Germline CDR1 LNHDA, CDR2 SQIVND (reference sequence). CDR3 length equals 14 residues. DNA for the CDR3: TGTGCCAGCCGGGACAGGGGAGGTAGTTATGGCTACACCTTC. It translates to CASRDRGGSYGYTF.

This clonotype was found a few times. J is TRBJ1-6 and V is TRBV5-1, with D maybe TRBD1 (6 bases). The V end was cut by 2 bases, the J end by 10 bases, with 10 bases between. CDR1 and CDR2 (germline): SGHRS, YFSETQ. The CDR3 length is 13 residues. CDR3 nucleotide sequence: TGCGCCAGCAGCTTCGGGCAGGGGTCACCCCTCCACTTT. It translates to CASSFGQGSPLHF.

The V gene is TRBV19, the J gene TRBJ2-2; no firm D call. The CDR3 spans 13 residues. V dropped 5 bases and J dropped 8 bases, with 12 bases sitting between them. Looked up from germline, CDR1 is LNHDA and CDR2 is SQIVND (reference sequence). CDR3 coding DNA: TGTGCCAGTAGTCTGGGAAGGCGGGGGGAGCTGTTTTTT. As protein: CASSLGRRGELFF.

This clonotype came up a few times. The J gene is TRBJ2-3, the V gene TRBV10-3; 8 nucleotides match TRBD2. CDR3 length: 15 residues. V gave up 3 bases and J gave up 7 bases; unmatched junction bases: 9. Germline CDR1 reads ENHRY; CDR2 reads SYGVKD. The CDR3 DNA is TGTGCCATCAGTGATGAGCGGGAGTATTTGAATACGCAGTATTTT. Translation gives CAISDEREYLNTQYF.

The chain has TRBV5-4 and TRBJ1-2; the match to TRBD1 covers 7 bases. The CDR3 is 15 amino acids. Per germline, CDR1 SGHNT and CDR2 YYREEE (reference sequence). V lost 4 bases, J lost 6 bases, and 12 bases stayed unmatched. CDR3 sequence reads: CASSHFDREGNGYTF. DNA of the CDR3: TGTGCCAGCAGCCATTTCGACAGGGAGGGAAATGGCTACACCTTC.

The V and J genes are TRBV24-1 and TRBJ2-1, with unresolved D. Germline loops: CDR1 KGHDR, CDR2 SFDVKD. Trimming removed 5 bases at V and 7 bases at J, with 14 bases between. The CDR3 has 14 residues. The CDR3 nucleotides read TGTGCCACCAGTGGGGTTGGATGTTCTAATGAGCAGTTCTTC. This codes for CATSGVGCSNEQFF.

This chain links TRBV6-6 with TRBJ1-1, with 9 bases identical to TRBD1. The V and J ends lost 2 bases and 11 bases, in that order; junction bases with no gene match: 9. The CDR3 spans 14 residues. The germline V gene has CDR1 MNHNY and CDR2 SVGAGI (reference sequence). The CDR3 sequence is CASSYRTGEKGAFF. CDR3 DNA: TGTGCCAGCAGTTACCGGACAGGGGAAAAGGGGGCTTTCTTT.

The gene calls are TRBV27 and TRBJ2-2, with 8 bases fitting TRBD2. This CDR3 spans 15 amino acids. Losses at the gene ends were 5 bases for V and 2 bases for J; bases not matched to a gene: 4. The germline V gene has CDR1 MNHEY and CDR2 SMNVEV (reference sequence). The CDR3 loop is CASSRGRTNTGELFF. CDR3 sequence (DNA): TGTGCCAGCAGTCGCGGGAGGACCAACACCGGGGAGCTGTTTTTT.

The table lists this clonotype with a count of one. The rearrangement uses TRBV7-8 and TRBJ2-7; TRBD2 agrees at 9 bases. CDR3 length: 18 amino acids. V shed 4 bases, J shed 3 bases, and the junction held 16 bases outside the gene matches. Germline V gives CDR1 SGHVS, CDR2 FQNEAQ. This chain's CDR3 is CASSSGLAGVSLYYEQYF. In nucleotides, the CDR3 is TGTGCCAGCAGCTCCGGTTTAGCGGGAGTCTCCCTTTACTACGAGCAGTACTTC.